A selection of T cell receptor beta chains follows, all from one sample in a study of neurological immune-mediated disorders. Each CDR3 protein is one row after TCRdb ran MiXCR on the 5' RACE reads. The table lists approximately 30,000 distinct CDR3 sequences, about 7% of them singletons, with 9% in the top ten. The sequenced material came from PBMCs. The source of these receptors is a woman aged 45-59 years in good health. CDR3s include the opening cysteine and the closing phenylalanine or tryptophan. A D gene is named only where the DNA matches it firmly. Some rows have no size entry. The others give once, few or many, or a class for an expanded clone.

d_gene	v_gene	abundance	j_gene	CDR3aa	CDR3nt
NA	TRBV7-8	many	TRBJ1-3	CASSSSLGNTIYF	TGTGCCAGCAGCTCCTCGTTGGGAAACACCATATATTTT
NA	TRBV5-6	many	TRBJ1-5	CASSSEGRNQPQHF	TGTGCCAGCAGCTCGGAGGGCAGGAATCAGCCCCAGCATTTT
NA	TRBV2	few	TRBJ2-5	CASSFDVRETQYF	TGTGCCAGCAGTTTCGACGTACGCGAGACCCAGTACTTC
NA	TRBV3-1	many	TRBJ1-1	CASSPGRVNTEAFF	TGTGCCAGCAGCCCGGGGCGAGTGAACACTGAAGCTTTCTTT
TRBD2	TRBV29-1	many	TRBJ2-1	CSVDPTGLSNEQFF	TGCAGCGTTGATCCCACGGGACTAAGCAATGAGCAGTTCTTC
NA	TRBV28	many	TRBJ1-1	CASSGHRNEAFF	TGTGCCAGCAGTGGACATAGGAATGAAGCTTTCTTT
TRBD2	TRBV7-2	many	TRBJ2-5	CASSPQPVLAGEETQYF	TGTGCCAGCAGCCCACAACCCGTTTTAGCGGGGGAAGAGACCCAGTACTTC
NA	TRBV29-1	many	TRBJ1-2	CSAIDPFYTF	TGCAGCGCCATTGACCCTTTCTACACCTTC
TRBD1	TRBV28	NA	TRBJ2-7	CASRTGTASSYEQYF	TGTGCCAGCAGAACCGGGACAGCCAGCTCCTACGAGCAGTACTTC
TRBD1	TRBV20-1	many	TRBJ1-4	CSARGTGLGEKLFF	TGCAGTGCTCGAGGGACAGGGCTGGGGGAAAAACTGTTTTTT
NA	TRBV20-1	many	TRBJ2-7	CSARDSGRAGYEQYF	TGCAGTGCTAGAGATTCCGGACGGGCGGGGTACGAGCAGTACTTC
NA	TRBV7-3	many	TRBJ2-1	CASSMELGIGEQFF	TGTGCCAGCAGCATGGAACTTGGGATCGGAGAGCAGTTCTTC
NA	TRBV5-1	many	TRBJ1-1	CASSLNGMNTEAFF	TGCGCCAGCAGCTTGAACGGTATGAACACTGAAGCTTTCTTT
TRBD2	TRBV5-1	many	TRBJ2-3	CASSPAGAGGTDTQYF	TGCGCCAGCAGCCCGGCGGGTGCGGGGGGGACAGATACGCAGTATTTT
TRBD2	TRBV7-2	once	TRBJ2-1	CASSFVPGNSGREVEQFF	TGTGCCAGCAGCTTTGTGCCTGGGAATAGCGGGAGGGAAGTTGAGCAGTTCTTC
NA	TRBV25-1	many	TRBJ1-5	CASSENGNQPQHF	TGTGCCAGCAGTGAGAATGGCAATCAGCCCCAGCATTTT
TRBD2	TRBV20-1	medium-sized	TRBJ2-3	CSADSRGLAGRDTQYF	TGCAGTGCGGACTCCCGGGGACTAGCGGGACGAGATACGCAGTATTTT
NA	TRBV6-2/TRBV6-3	many	TRBJ1-2	CASSYSMSGYGYTF	TGTGCCAGCAGTTACTCGATGTCGGGCTATGGCTACACCTTC
NA	TRBV6-6	many	TRBJ1-2	CASIARDSAGYTF	TGTGCCAGCATCGCTAGGGATTCGGCTGGCTACACCTTC
NA	TRBV5-8	many	TRBJ2-3	CASSLASGSQTDTQYF	TGTGCCAGCAGCTTGGCCAGTGGGAGTCAGACAGATACGCAGTATTTT
NA	TRBV20-1	few	TRBJ2-1	CSVPRYGSRSYNEQFF	TGCAGTGTGCCGAGATACGGTTCCAGATCCTACAATGAGCAGTTCTTC
TRBD1	TRBV14	many	TRBJ1-6	CASSWDSYNSPLHF	TGTGCCAGCAGCTGGGACAGCTATAATTCACCCCTCCACTTT
NA	TRBV7-3	many	TRBJ2-1	CASSMGSFYEQFF	TGTGCCAGCAGCATGGGTAGTTTCTATGAGCAGTTCTTC
TRBD2	TRBV15	many	TRBJ2-7	CATSRDATSAYEQYF	TGTGCCACCAGCAGAGACGCGACTAGCGCCTACGAGCAGTACTTC
NA	TRBV18	many	TRBJ2-7	CASSPGRSLREQYF	TGTGCCAGCTCACCAGGAAGATCACTCCGGGAGCAGTACTTC
TRBD1	TRBV12-3/TRBV12-4	many	TRBJ1-3	CASSLKSGGYSGNTIYF	TGTGCCAGCAGTTTAAAGTCAGGGGGCTACTCTGGAAACACCATATATTTT
NA	TRBV2	NA	TRBJ2-2	CASRIAANTGELFF	TGTGCCAGCAGAATTGCAGCAAACACCGGGGAGCTGTTTTTT
TRBD2	TRBV20-1	many	TRBJ2-1	CSARPLAGGLLRSEQFF	TGCAGTGCTAGACCTCTAGCGGGAGGCCTCTTGAGAAGTGAGCAGTTCTTC
TRBD1	TRBV28	many	TRBJ1-5	CASSYNPGQRAKNSNQPQHF	TGTGCCAGCAGTTACAATCCGGGACAGAGGGCTAAAAATAGCAATCAGCCCCAGCATTTT
NA	TRBV10-3	few	TRBJ1-6	CTISEWARTATNSPLHF	TGTACCATCAGTGAGTGGGCAAGGACAGCGACCAATTCACCCCTCCACTTT
TRBD2	TRBV20-1	many	TRBJ2-7	CSARGTASGSINEQYF	TGCAGTGCCCGAGGGACGGCTAGCGGGAGTATTAACGAGCAGTACTTC
TRBD1	TRBV20-1	many	TRBJ2-3	CSARDIVGQDVTDTQYF	TGCAGTGCTAGAGATATTGTAGGACAGGACGTCACAGATACGCAGTATTTT
NA	TRBV5-1	many	TRBJ2-1	CASSLAGTLSNEQFF	TGCGCCAGCAGCTTGGCCGGGACCCTGAGCAATGAGCAGTTCTTC
NA	TRBV7-8	many	TRBJ2-7	CASSLGLSSGEQYF	TGTGCCAGCAGCCTCGGACTCTCCTCGGGCGAGCAGTACTTC
TRBD1	TRBV28	many	TRBJ2-4	CASSPGDRKGGLAKNIQYF	TGTGCCAGCAGTCCCGGGGACAGGAAGGGGGGTCTGGCCAAAAACATTCAGTACTTC
NA	TRBV5-6	many	TRBJ1-2	CASSFLWAERRSNYGYTF	TGTGCCAGCAGCTTCTTATGGGCAGAGAGACGTTCTAACTATGGCTACACCTTC
TRBD1	TRBV5-5	many	TRBJ2-3	CASSPGDRVIGTQYF	TGTGCCAGCAGCCCTGGGGACAGGGTGATAGGTACGCAGTATTTT
NA	TRBV20-1	many	TRBJ2-1	CSARADYNEQFF	TGCAGTGCTAGAGCGGACTACAATGAGCAGTTCTTC
TRBD2	TRBV29-1	many	TRBJ2-4	CSVEHPSGEFLAKNIQYF	TGCAGCGTTGAACATCCTAGCGGCGAGTTTCTAGCCAAAAACATTCAGTACTTC
NA	TRBV7-9	many	TRBJ1-4	CASSLGGGNEKLFF	TGTGCCAGCAGCTTAGGAGGAGGAAATGAAAAACTGTTTTTT
NA	TRBV6-5	many	TRBJ1-1	CASRSTGIYTEAFF	TGTGCCAGCAGGAGTACAGGGATTTACACTGAAGCTTTCTTT